The rows below give T cell receptor beta chains drawn from one sample of a study of blood T cell repertoires in COVID-19. Repertoires were generated with immunoSEQ multiplex PCR, while TCRdb's copy carries only in-frame clones and drops some. This sample has about 260,000 clones; approximately 84% occur once, and the top ten carry 1.5% to 2%. The sample consisted of peripheral blood. These receptors originate from an elderly woman with acute or convalescent COVID-19. Each CDR3 is given with its conserved first and last residue. The order of the fields is D gene, clone size, J gene, CDR3 length, V gene, CDR3 DNA, CDR3 protein. A D gene is named only where the DNA matches it firmly. Clone size is not always given. Where it is, it says once, few, many or a class for expanded clones.

d_call: NA; clone_size: NA; j_call: TRBJ2-7; cdr3_length: 15; v_call: TRBV6-6; cdr3_nt: TGTGCCAGCAGCCCTGATACGGGAAGATCCTACGAGCAGTACTTC; cdr3_aa: CASSPDTGRSYEQYF
d_call: NA; clone_size: NA; j_call: TRBJ2-1; cdr3_length: 13; v_call: TRBV11-3; cdr3_nt: TGTGCCAGCAGCTTGGGGGCCGCGGGTGAGCAGTTCTTC; cdr3_aa: CASSLGAAGEQFF
d_call: NA; clone_size: NA; j_call: TRBJ1-4; cdr3_length: 16; v_call: TRBV7-2; cdr3_nt: TGTGCCAGCAGCTTATCCTCAGGGATGACTAATGAAAAACTGTTTTTT; cdr3_aa: CASSLSSGMTNEKLFF
d_call: TRBD1; clone_size: NA; j_call: TRBJ2-1; cdr3_length: 16; v_call: TRBV5-4; cdr3_nt: TGTGCCAGCAACCAGGGGGGGGGACAGGGCTACAATGAGCAGTTCTTC; cdr3_aa: CASNQGGGQGYNEQFF
d_call: NA; clone_size: NA; j_call: TRBJ1-1; cdr3_length: 13; v_call: TRBV25-1; cdr3_nt: TGTGCCAGCATCCCTGGAGGGAACACTGAAGCTTTCTTT; cdr3_aa: CASIPGGNTEAFF
d_call: TRBD1; clone_size: NA; j_call: TRBJ2-7; cdr3_length: 13; v_call: TRBV18; cdr3_nt: TGTGCCAGCTCTCCGGACAGGGCGGGCGAGCAGTACTTC; cdr3_aa: CASSPDRAGEQYF
d_call: NA; clone_size: NA; j_call: TRBJ1-2; cdr3_length: 14; v_call: TRBV7-9; cdr3_nt: TGTGCCAGCAGCTTAGATGTCCGGAACTATGGCTACACCTTC; cdr3_aa: CASSLDVRNYGYTF
d_call: NA; clone_size: NA; j_call: TRBJ1-2; cdr3_length: 11; v_call: TRBV20-1; cdr3_nt: TGCAGTGCCTATTCCGGTTATGGCTACACCTTC; cdr3_aa: CSAYSGYGYTF
d_call: NA; clone_size: once; j_call: TRBJ1-1; cdr3_length: 15; v_call: TRBV5-1; cdr3_nt: TGCGCCAGCAGCTTGGCTCTGGGGGCTATCACTGAAGCTTTCTTT; cdr3_aa: CASSLALGAITEAFF
d_call: TRBD1; clone_size: few; j_call: TRBJ1-3; cdr3_length: 15; v_call: TRBV7-2; cdr3_nt: TGTGCCAGCAGCTTAGCGCGGACAGGGGAAGGCACCATATATTTT; cdr3_aa: CASSLARTGEGTIYF
d_call: TRBD1; clone_size: NA; j_call: TRBJ1-4; cdr3_length: 14; v_call: TRBV28; cdr3_nt: TGTGCCAGCAGCTTAACAGGGGGTAGAGAAAAACTGTTTTTT; cdr3_aa: CASSLTGGREKLFF
d_call: TRBD1; clone_size: NA; j_call: TRBJ1-5; cdr3_length: 13; v_call: TRBV5-6; cdr3_nt: TGTGCCAGCAGCTCGGACAGGGGCCAGCCCCAGCATTTT; cdr3_aa: CASSSDRGQPQHF
d_call: TRBD2; clone_size: NA; j_call: TRBJ2-7; cdr3_length: 15; v_call: TRBV11-2; cdr3_nt: TGTGCCAGCAGCGTACTAGCGGGAGGGACCTACGAGCAGTACTTC; cdr3_aa: CASSVLAGGTYEQYF
d_call: TRBD1; clone_size: NA; j_call: TRBJ1-3; cdr3_length: 15; v_call: TRBV4-2; cdr3_nt: TGTGCCAGCAGCCAGACAGGGAGCTCTGGAAACACCATATATTTT; cdr3_aa: CASSQTGSSGNTIYF
d_call: NA; clone_size: once; j_call: TRBJ1-5; cdr3_length: 14; v_call: TRBV6-5; cdr3_nt: TGTGCCAGCAGTCCGAACCAGGGTGGACAGCCCCAGCATTTT; cdr3_aa: CASSPNQGGQPQHF
d_call: NA; clone_size: NA; j_call: TRBJ1-5; cdr3_length: 14; v_call: TRBV28; cdr3_nt: TGTGCCAGCAGTTTGTTTAGAGGCAATCAGCCCCAGCATTTT; cdr3_aa: CASSLFRGNQPQHF
d_call: TRBD2; clone_size: NA; j_call: TRBJ2-3; cdr3_length: 16; v_call: TRBV28; cdr3_nt: TGTGCCAGCACTATCCGTAGCGGGAGGGCGGTAGATACGCAGTATTTT; cdr3_aa: CASTIRSGRAVDTQYF
d_call: TRBD1; clone_size: NA; j_call: TRBJ1-5; cdr3_length: 12; v_call: TRBV7-9; cdr3_nt: TGTGCCACGGGGACAGGGGATCAGCCCCAGCATTTT; cdr3_aa: CATGTGDQPQHF
d_call: TRBD2; clone_size: NA; j_call: TRBJ2-3; cdr3_length: 20; v_call: TRBV20-1; cdr3_nt: TGCAGTGCTAGTAGTGTCGTTTTAGCGGGAGCGGGGTGGAGCACAGATACGCAGTATTTT; cdr3_aa: CSASSVVLAGAGWSTDTQYF
d_call: TRBD2; clone_size: NA; j_call: TRBJ2-3; cdr3_length: 16; v_call: TRBV2; cdr3_nt: TGTGCCAGCAGGGGGATATTCGGGGGGACCACAGATACGCAGTATTTT; cdr3_aa: CASRGIFGGTTDTQYF
d_call: NA; clone_size: NA; j_call: TRBJ1-1; cdr3_length: 15; v_call: TRBV28; cdr3_nt: TGTGCCAGCCCCAAAGATCACACAGGGCCAACCGAAGCTTTCTTT; cdr3_aa: CASPKDHTGPTEAFF
d_call: TRBD1; clone_size: NA; j_call: TRBJ2-7; cdr3_length: 15; v_call: TRBV5-1; cdr3_nt: TGCGCCAGCAGCCCGGCAGGACAGGGAACCTACGAGCAGTACTTC; cdr3_aa: CASSPAGQGTYEQYF
d_call: TRBD1; clone_size: NA; j_call: TRBJ2-7; cdr3_length: 13; v_call: TRBV24-1; cdr3_nt: TGTGCCACCAGCCGGACAGGGATCAACGAGCAGTACTTC; cdr3_aa: CATSRTGINEQYF
d_call: NA; clone_size: NA; j_call: TRBJ2-2; cdr3_length: 14; v_call: TRBV11-3; cdr3_nt: TGTGCCAGCAGCTTAGTTTCGGGGTCCGGGGAGCTGTTTTTT; cdr3_aa: CASSLVSGSGELFF
d_call: TRBD1; clone_size: NA; j_call: TRBJ2-1; cdr3_length: 16; v_call: TRBV3-1/TRBV3-2; cdr3_nt: TGTGCCAGCAGCCAAGAAGCCCGGACAGGGGGCAATGAGCAGTTCTTC; cdr3_aa: CASSQEARTGGNEQFF
d_call: NA; clone_size: NA; j_call: TRBJ1-3; cdr3_length: 16; v_call: TRBV5-1; cdr3_nt: TGCGCCAGCAGCTTGGGGGGCTCCCTCTCTGGAAACACCATATATTTT; cdr3_aa: CASSLGGSLSGNTIYF
d_call: NA; clone_size: NA; j_call: TRBJ2-1; cdr3_length: 15; v_call: TRBV9; cdr3_nt: TGTGCCAGCAGCGTTTACGGGTCAAACGGGAATGAGCAGTTCTTC; cdr3_aa: CASSVYGSNGNEQFF
d_call: NA; clone_size: NA; j_call: TRBJ1-2; cdr3_length: 13; v_call: TRBV7-2; cdr3_nt: TGTGCCAGCAGCTTATCCGACAGTAGTGGCTACACCTTC; cdr3_aa: CASSLSDSSGYTF
d_call: NA; clone_size: NA; j_call: TRBJ2-1; cdr3_length: 13; v_call: TRBV5-1; cdr3_nt: TGCGCCAGCAGCTTTTGGGGGCAGGGTGAGCAGTTCTTC; cdr3_aa: CASSFWGQGEQFF
d_call: TRBD1; clone_size: NA; j_call: TRBJ1-1; cdr3_length: 16; v_call: TRBV5-1; cdr3_nt: TGCGCCAGCAGCTCCGGACAGGGGACCCTCCACACTGAAGCTTTCTTT; cdr3_aa: CASSSGQGTLHTEAFF
d_call: TRBD2; clone_size: NA; j_call: TRBJ2-3; cdr3_length: 16; v_call: TRBV7-2; cdr3_nt: TGTGCCAGCAGCCATGGGACTAGCGCTAGCACAGATACGCAGTATTTT; cdr3_aa: CASSHGTSASTDTQYF
d_call: NA; clone_size: many; j_call: TRBJ1-4; cdr3_length: 16; v_call: TRBV3-1/TRBV3-2; cdr3_nt: TGTGCCAGCAGCCAACTTGCTGGCACAACTAATGAAAAACTGTTTTTT; cdr3_aa: CASSQLAGTTNEKLFF
d_call: NA; clone_size: once; j_call: TRBJ2-2; cdr3_length: 16; v_call: TRBV13; cdr3_nt: TGTGCCAGCAGCTCCCACAGCGGTGTGGGGACCGGGGAGCTGTTTTTT; cdr3_aa: CASSSHSGVGTGELFF
d_call: TRBD2; clone_size: once; j_call: TRBJ2-3; cdr3_length: 16; v_call: TRBV5-5; cdr3_nt: TGTGCCAGCAGCCCCTGGCTAGCGGGACTCACAGATACGCAGTATTTT; cdr3_aa: CASSPWLAGLTDTQYF
d_call: TRBD2; clone_size: NA; j_call: TRBJ2-1; cdr3_length: 15; v_call: TRBV7-3; cdr3_nt: TGTGCCAGCAGCTTAGGGACTAGCGGGAGCGCTGAGCAGTTCTTC; cdr3_aa: CASSLGTSGSAEQFF